This section outlines one T cell receptor beta chain sequence together with its context. Its specificity is unknown. Preparation of the TCRbeta library was carried out with unique molecular identifiers. TCRdb independently ran MiXCR on the PCR reads; one entry per CDR3 protein. Among 440,000 or so distinct CDR3 sequences, approximately 41% were seen once, and the ten largest hold about 30%. This entry is derived from a study of T-cell reconstitution after alpha-beta-depleted transplantation in children. Study-wide points: Two months or so post-transplant, alpha-beta T cells reportedly derived from several hundred expanded graft clones. When one year had passed after transplant, most T-cell counts and diversity came from newly produced T cells. Surviving recipient T cells and intrathymic progenitors accounted for some patients' high TCRbeta diversity at day 60.

The V end lost 0 bases, the J end lost 4 bases, and 7 bases lay between the germline ends. Germline V gene lookup returns CDR1 DFQATT and CDR2 SNEGSKA (reference sequence). This CDR3 has 13 amino acids. This rearrangement joins TRBV20-1 to TRBJ1-5; no definite D call. The TCR was taken from a girl aged 2-10 years with aplastic anemia, due to receive a stem cell transplant. The sequencing used PBMCs, collected before TCRalphabeta/CD19-depleted stem cell transplant. The chain's CDR3 is CSARDRRNQPQHF. The CDR3 DNA sequence: TGCAGTGCTAGAGATCGGAGAAATCAGCCCCAGCATTTT.